This TCR beta chain appears in the sequencing data of a study of shared clonotypes between healthy human individuals. Sequencing was performed with immunoSEQ multiplex PCR; in TCRdb, only in-frame clones are kept and a portion is missing. The data contain approximately 92,000 clones, 68% of them singletons. This CDR3 region has 15 residues. The germline CDR1 and CDR2 sequences are SGHRS and YFSETQ. V shed 1 base and J shed 2 bases, with 9 bases lying between them. The origin of this receptor is a man aged 25-40 years in good health. Source material: memory CD8+ T cells sorted from blood. The subset is: CD45RO+ cells pooled with CCR7-negative TemRA cells. This chain uses TRBV5-1 with TRBJ2-2, with D unclear. CDR3 coding DNA: TGCGCCAGCAGCTTGATCGGGCAAAACACCGGGGAGCTGTTTTTT. Its translation: CASSLIGQNTGELFF.